This entry describes one TCR beta chain. Profiled with immunoSEQ multiplex PCR; TCRdb holds only in-frame clones, not every one. The sample has about 73,000 clones; over 75% are singletons. The data were taken from a study of glioma-infiltrating T cells after dendritic cell vaccination. V lost 6 bases and J lost 7; bases outside the gene matches: 10. Germline-derived CDR1 and CDR2 are LNHDA and SQIVND (reference sequence). The CDR3 extends over 14 amino acids. Sequences were derived from blood, sampled before dendritic cell vaccination. The chain has TRBV19 and TRBJ2-7; 9 nucleotides agree with TRBD1. The receptor was derived from a human donor with glioblastoma. The CDR3 region is CASRPGTGSQEQYF. The CDR3 DNA is TGTGCCAGTAGGCCCGGGACAGGGTCCCAGGAGCAGTACTTC.